The T cell receptor (beta chain) described here comes from a study of spatial heterogeneity in lung cancer. General study results and limits: Tracking of tumor mutation counts was seen in expanded intratumoral alpha and beta TCR counts.

Germline CDR1 is SGHDN and CDR2 is FVKESK. V dropped 0 bases and J dropped 7 bases, with 7 bases sitting between them. The CDR3 loop spans 13 amino acids. This clonotype was counted at least ten times. Its antigen is as yet unknown. One entry per CDR3 protein results from TCRdb running MiXCR on the 5' RACE reads. The sample lists fewer than 20,000 distinct CDR3 sequences, around 7% seen once, with approximately 22% in the top ten. The time point denotes: sample taken at primary tumor resection. The sequences come from lung tumor tissue, collected at surgery. This rearrangement joins TRBV14 to TRBJ2-1; D not resolved. The sequence was collected from a female donor with early-stage non-small cell lung cancer. The CDR3, as DNA: TGTGCCAGCAGCCAAGACAACTCAAATGAGCAGTTCTTC. Its translation: CASSQDNSNEQFF.